The present T cell receptor (beta chain) was sequenced within a study of cytomegalovirus exposure and HLA in healthy donors. Study-wide results and limits: V- and J-gene trimming in TCR beta was tied to a missense DCLRE1C variant by an analysis performed later. A later analysis associated around 17,000 TCR beta sequences with HLA alleles at a 0.05 false discovery rate. An analysis done earlier found most TCR beta V segments productive about 87% or about 30% of the time.

The germline V gene encodes CDR1 MNHEY and CDR2 SVGAGI. This CDR3 has 14 residues. V was shortened by 5 bases and J by 3 bases, with 13 bases between the two germline ends. This PCR relied on a set of 60 Vbeta primers and 13 Jbeta primers. The protocol was immunoSEQ multiplex PCR, while the TCRdb copy is restricted to in-frame clones and leaves out a portion. This table has 220,000 or so clones, 75% to 90% appearing once. Whereas donors were nominally healthy upon sampling, unrecorded immune exposures were probable. About this clone itself: Its antigen remains unknown.

The chain links TRBV6-5 to TRBJ2-5; the D gene is possibly TRBD2 (6 bases). Sequencing was performed on PBMCs. This receptor was identified in a woman in her thirties or forties in good health and CMV-seronegative. In nucleotides, the CDR3 is TGTGCCAGCAGTCCAATAGGCGGGGAAGAGACCCAGTACTTC. Its protein is CASSPIGGEETQYF.